These 11 T cell receptor beta chains came from one sample sequenced in a study of cytomegalovirus exposure and HLA in healthy donors. Assay used: immunoSEQ multiplex PCR; TCRdb lists only in-frame clones, some missing. In the table there are about 360,000 clones, 70% to 90% of which are singletons. Sequenced material: PBMCs. These receptors all stem from a woman younger than 30 in good health and CMV-seronegative.

The chain employs TRBV7-9 and TRBJ1-4; 10 nucleotides agree with TRBD1. This CDR3 comprises 15 residues. V lost 5 bases, J lost 5 bases, and 5 bases stayed unmatched. CDR1 is SEHNR, CDR2 FQNEAQ, per germline (reference sequence). CDR3 residues: CASSRDRGPNEKLFF. The CDR3 DNA is TGTGCCAGCAGCCGAGACAGGGGGCCGAATGAAAAACTGTTTTTT.

This sequence joins TRBV27 and TRBJ1-1; D uncertain. V was trimmed by 3 bases and J by 1 base, leaving 15 bases between them. In germline, CDR1 is MNHEY, CDR2 SMNVEV (reference sequence). This CDR3 is built from 16 residues. CDR3 nucleotide sequence: TGTGCCAGCAGTTTTCTTGACACTGCCCGGAACACTGAAGCTTTCTTT. This codes for CASSFLDTARNTEAFF.

J is TRBJ1-2 and V is TRBV4-2, with TRBD1 identical over 8 bases. Per the germline V gene, CDR1 is LGHNA and CDR2 is YNFKEQ. The V and J ends lost 5 bases and 1 base, in that order; junction bases with no gene match: 3. The CDR3 spans 14 residues. The CDR3 nucleotides are TGTGCCAGCAGCTCTGGACAGGGTAACTATGGCTACACCTTC. Residues: CASSSGQGNYGYTF.

The chain is built from TRBV7-9 and TRBJ1-2; 11 bases are shared with TRBD1. The V segment lost 0 bases and the J segment 2 bases; nucleotides outside the gene matches: 2. Germline loops: CDR1 SEHNR, CDR2 FQNEAQ (reference sequence). This CDR3 spans 16 amino acids. CDR3 DNA sequence: TGTGCCAGCAGCTTAGCGGGACAGGGGGAGAACTATGGCTACACCTTC. Protein product: CASSLAGQGENYGYTF.

The sample holds one count of this clone. This chain uses TRBV19 with TRBJ2-7, with 10 bases that match TRBD2. CDR1 is LNHDA, CDR2 SQIVND, per germline (reference sequence). The CDR3 is 15 residues long. V dropped 5 bases and J dropped 2; count of bases not matched to a gene: 6. CDR3 in amino acids: CASSYGLAETYEQYF. Written as DNA, the CDR3 is TGTGCCAGTAGTTACGGACTAGCGGAGACCTACGAGCAGTACTTC.

The J gene is TRBJ1-4, the V gene TRBV4-1; no reliable D call. V shed 0 bases and J shed 0 bases, with 11 bases lying between them. Germline CDR1 and CDR2: MGHRA and YSYEKL. This CDR3 spans 17 amino acids. The CDR3 sequence: CASSQDGRFATNEKLFF. The CDR3 region has the DNA TGCGCCAGCAGCCAAGATGGGAGATTTGCAACTAATGAAAAACTGTTTTTT.

V and J are TRBV6-6 and TRBJ1-1, with unresolved D. The CDR3 is 13 residues long. CDR1 and CDR2 from the germline V gene are MNHNY and SVGAGI (reference sequence). The V end lost 0 bases, the J end lost 3 bases, and 5 bases lay between the germline ends. The CDR3 DNA reads TGTGCCAGCAGTTACTCGTCCTACACTGAAGCTTTCTTT. It yields the protein CASSYSSYTEAFF.

The chain has TRBV18 and TRBJ1-1, with 9 bases fitting TRBD1. The length of the CDR3 is 14 residues. Germline assignment: CDR1 KGHSH and CDR2 LQKENI. With V trimmed by 5 bases and J by 6 bases, 7 bases remained unmatched. The CDR3 is CASSSGQGISEAFF. In DNA, the CDR3 is TGTGCCAGCTCATCTGGACAGGGGATATCTGAAGCTTTCTTT.

The chain recombines TRBV19 with TRBJ2-1, with 12 bases aligning to TRBD2. This CDR3 comprises 16 residues. Germline assignment: CDR1 LNHDA and CDR2 SQIVND (reference sequence). After removal of 5 bases from V and 8 bases from J, the junction contained 10 bases not matched to a gene. CDR3 sequence reads: CASSPQGTSGGYEQFF. CDR3 DNA: TGTGCCAGTAGTCCCCAGGGAACTAGCGGGGGGTATGAGCAGTTCTTC.

This chain uses TRBV5-4 with TRBJ2-1; D possibly corresponds to TRBD1 (6 bases). The germline V gene has CDR1 SGHNT and CDR2 YYREEE (reference sequence). The CDR3 is 16 residues long. V lost 3 bases and J 2 bases, leaving 15 bases between the germline ends. This CDR3 reads CASSSNRDGPYNEQFF. For the CDR3, the DNA is TGTGCCAGCAGCTCAAACAGGGATGGTCCCTACAATGAGCAGTTCTTC. Based on the CDR3 plus reference TRBV5-4 and TRBJ2-1, the full variable domain is ETGVTQSPTHLIKTRGQQVTLRCSSQSGHNTVSWYQQALGQGPQFIFQYYREEENGRGNFPPRFSGLQFPNYSSELNVNALELDDSALYLCASSSNRDGPYNEQFFGPGTRLTVL.

This clone appeared a single time. The J gene is TRBJ2-1, the V gene TRBV4-1, with TRBD2 matching 10 bases. After removal of 3 bases from V and 8 bases from J, the junction contained 10 bases not matched to a gene. The CDR3 runs to 16 residues. Looked up from germline, CDR1 is MGHRA and CDR2 is YSYEKL. CDR3: CASSHRLAGVGDEQFF. In nucleotides, the CDR3 is TGCGCCAGCAGCCACCGCCTAGCGGGAGTGGGCGATGAGCAGTTCTTC.